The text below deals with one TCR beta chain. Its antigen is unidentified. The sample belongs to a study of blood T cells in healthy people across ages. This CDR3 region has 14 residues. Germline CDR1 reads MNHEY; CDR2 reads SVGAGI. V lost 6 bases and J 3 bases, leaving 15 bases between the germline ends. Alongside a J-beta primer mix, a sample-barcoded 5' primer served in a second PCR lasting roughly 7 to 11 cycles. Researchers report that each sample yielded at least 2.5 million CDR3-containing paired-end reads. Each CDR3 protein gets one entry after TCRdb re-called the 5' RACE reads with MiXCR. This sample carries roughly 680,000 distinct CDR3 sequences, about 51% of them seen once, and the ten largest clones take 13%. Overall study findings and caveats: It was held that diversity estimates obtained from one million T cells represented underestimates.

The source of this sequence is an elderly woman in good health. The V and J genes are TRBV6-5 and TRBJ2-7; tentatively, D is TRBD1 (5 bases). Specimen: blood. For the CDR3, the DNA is TGTGCCAGCAGCCCCAGGTCCAGGGACTACGAGCAGTACTTC. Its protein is CASSPRSRDYEQYF.